This TCR beta chain was captured in a study of T cell responses to AZD1222 COVID-19 vaccine. As concerns this clone: The antigen is unknown.

Study-wide results and limits: Sampling that yielded the repertoires occurred only after the peak T cell response. The number of AZD1222 recipients seropositive at baseline was only five to seven. Vaccine-related CD4 TCRs covered spike, predominating at 160-218 and 743-854.

Produced via immunoSEQ multiplex PCR; TCRdb's table is partial and in-frame only. The sample comprises around 170,000 clones, approximately 91% of which are singletons, and 0.99% rests with the top ten. The TCR sequence derives from an adult in good health. Sample: peripheral blood, taken on day 0 of AZD1222 vaccination.

The CDR3 loop reads CASSKDSSYEQYF. CDR3 bases: TGTGCCAGCAGCAAGGACAGTTCCTACGAGCAGTACTTC. The chain joins TRBV7-3 to TRBJ2-7; a possible D gene is TRBD1 (6 bases). Trimming pared 5 bases from V and 1 base from J, leaving 9 bases between. The CDR3 is 13 residues long. Germline V gene sequence: CDR1 SGHTA, CDR2 FQGTGA.